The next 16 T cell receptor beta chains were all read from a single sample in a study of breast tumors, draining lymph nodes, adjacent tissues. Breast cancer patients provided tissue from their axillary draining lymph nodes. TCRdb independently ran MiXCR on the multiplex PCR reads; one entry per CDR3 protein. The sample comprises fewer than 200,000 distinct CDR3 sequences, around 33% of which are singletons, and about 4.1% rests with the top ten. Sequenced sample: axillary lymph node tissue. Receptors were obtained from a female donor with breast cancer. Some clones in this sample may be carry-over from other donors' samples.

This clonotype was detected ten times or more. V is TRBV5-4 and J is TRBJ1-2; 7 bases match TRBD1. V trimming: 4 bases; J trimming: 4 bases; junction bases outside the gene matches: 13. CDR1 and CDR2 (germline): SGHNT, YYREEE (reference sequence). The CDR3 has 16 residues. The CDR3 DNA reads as TGTGCCAGCAGCCCCTTGAAGCACCCAGGGGGCTATGGCTACACCTTC. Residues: CASSPLKHPGGYGYTF.

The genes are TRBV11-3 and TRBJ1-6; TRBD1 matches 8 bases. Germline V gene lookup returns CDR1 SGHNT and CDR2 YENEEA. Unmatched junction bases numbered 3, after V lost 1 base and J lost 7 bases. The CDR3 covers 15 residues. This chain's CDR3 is CASSLGAGGNSPLHF. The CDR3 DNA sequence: TGTGCCAGCAGCTTAGGCGCAGGGGGCAATTCACCCCTCCACTTT.

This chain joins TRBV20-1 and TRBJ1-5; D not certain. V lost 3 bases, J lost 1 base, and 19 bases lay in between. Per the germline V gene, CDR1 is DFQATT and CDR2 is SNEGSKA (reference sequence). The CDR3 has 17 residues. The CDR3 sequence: CSASRGKQTISNQPQHF. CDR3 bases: TGCAGTGCTAGCCGCGGAAAGCAAACTATAAGCAATCAGCCCCAGCATTTT.

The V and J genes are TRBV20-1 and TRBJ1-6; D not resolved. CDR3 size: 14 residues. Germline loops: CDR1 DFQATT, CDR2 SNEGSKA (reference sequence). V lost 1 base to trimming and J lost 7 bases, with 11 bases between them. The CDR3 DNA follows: TGCAGTGCTAGAGGCCCGACCGCCAATTCACCCCTCCACTTT. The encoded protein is CSARGPTANSPLHF.

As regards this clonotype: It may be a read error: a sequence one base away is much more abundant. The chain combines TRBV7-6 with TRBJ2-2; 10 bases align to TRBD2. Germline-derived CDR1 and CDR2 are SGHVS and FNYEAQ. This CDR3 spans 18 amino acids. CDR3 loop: CDSSLRTSGYPNTGELFF. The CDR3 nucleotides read TGTGACAGCAGCCTCCGGACTAGCGGCTATCCGAACACCGGGGAGCTGTTTTTT.

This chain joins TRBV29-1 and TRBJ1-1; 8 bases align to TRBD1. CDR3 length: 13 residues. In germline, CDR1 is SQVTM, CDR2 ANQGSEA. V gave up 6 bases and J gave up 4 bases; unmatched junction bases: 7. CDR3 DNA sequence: TGCAGCGTCTGGACAGGGAAGAGCACTGAAGCTTTCTTT. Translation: CSVWTGKSTEAFF.

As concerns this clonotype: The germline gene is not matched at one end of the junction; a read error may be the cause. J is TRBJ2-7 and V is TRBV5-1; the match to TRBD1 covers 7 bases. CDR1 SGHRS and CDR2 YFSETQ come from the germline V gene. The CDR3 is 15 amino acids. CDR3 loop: CASSKLRDSAYEQYF. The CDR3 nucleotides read TGTGCCAGCAGCAAACTCCGGGACAGTGCCTACGAGCAGTACTTC.

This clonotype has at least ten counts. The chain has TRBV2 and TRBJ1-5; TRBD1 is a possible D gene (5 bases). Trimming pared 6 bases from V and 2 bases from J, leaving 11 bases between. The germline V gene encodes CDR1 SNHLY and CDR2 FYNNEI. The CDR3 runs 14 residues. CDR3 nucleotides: TGTGCCAGCAGCGCAGGGTCGGGCAATCAGCCCCAGCATTTT. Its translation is CASSAGSGNQPQHF.

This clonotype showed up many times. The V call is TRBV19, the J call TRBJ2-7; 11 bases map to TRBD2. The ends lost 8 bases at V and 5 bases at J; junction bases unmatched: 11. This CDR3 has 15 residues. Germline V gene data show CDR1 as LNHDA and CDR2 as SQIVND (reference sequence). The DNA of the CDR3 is TGTGCCAGTCTTCACGACCGACTAGCGGGAAACGAGCAGTACTTC. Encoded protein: CASLHDRLAGNEQYF.

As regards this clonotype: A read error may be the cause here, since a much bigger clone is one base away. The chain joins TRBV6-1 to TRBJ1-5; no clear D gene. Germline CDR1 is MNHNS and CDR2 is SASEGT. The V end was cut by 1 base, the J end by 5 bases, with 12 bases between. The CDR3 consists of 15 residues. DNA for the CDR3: TGTGCCAGCAGTGAAGGGACCACCTCAGATCAGCCCCAGCATTTT. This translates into CASSEGTTSDQPQHF.

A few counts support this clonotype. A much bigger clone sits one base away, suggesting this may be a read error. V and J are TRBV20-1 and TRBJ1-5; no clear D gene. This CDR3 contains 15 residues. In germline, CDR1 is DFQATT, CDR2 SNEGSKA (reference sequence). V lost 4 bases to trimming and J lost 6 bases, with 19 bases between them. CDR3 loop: CSATDVGVPSQPQHF. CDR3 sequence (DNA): TGCAGTGCTACAGACGTCGGGGTCCCTTCTCAGCCCCAGCATTTT.

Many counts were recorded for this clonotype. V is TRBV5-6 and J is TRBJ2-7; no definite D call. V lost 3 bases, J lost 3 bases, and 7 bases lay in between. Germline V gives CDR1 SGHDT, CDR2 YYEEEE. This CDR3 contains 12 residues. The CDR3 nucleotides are TGTGCCAGCAGCTCCCACTACTACGAGCAGTACTTC. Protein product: CASSSHYYEQYF.

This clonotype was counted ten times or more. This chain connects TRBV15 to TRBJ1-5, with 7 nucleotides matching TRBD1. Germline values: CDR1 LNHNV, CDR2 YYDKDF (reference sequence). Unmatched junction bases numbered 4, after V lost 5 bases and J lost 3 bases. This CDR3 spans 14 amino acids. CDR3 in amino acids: CATSPDRANQPQHF. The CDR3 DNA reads TGTGCCACCAGCCCTGACAGGGCCAATCAGCCCCAGCATTTT.

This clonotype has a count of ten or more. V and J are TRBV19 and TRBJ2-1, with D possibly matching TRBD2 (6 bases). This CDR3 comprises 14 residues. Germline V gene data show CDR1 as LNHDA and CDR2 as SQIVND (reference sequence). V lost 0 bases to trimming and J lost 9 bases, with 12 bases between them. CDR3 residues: CASSIEEGLGEQFF. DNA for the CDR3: TGTGCCAGTAGTATAGAGGAGGGGCTGGGTGAGCAGTTCTTC.

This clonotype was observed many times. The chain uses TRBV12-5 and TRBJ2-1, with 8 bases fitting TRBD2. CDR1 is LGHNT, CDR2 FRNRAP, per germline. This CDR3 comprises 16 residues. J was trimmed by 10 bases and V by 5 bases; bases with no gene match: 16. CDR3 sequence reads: CASGPAGAGGRREQFF. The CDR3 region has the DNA TGTGCTAGTGGTCCTGCCGGGGCGGGGGGCCGGAGGGAGCAGTTCTTC.

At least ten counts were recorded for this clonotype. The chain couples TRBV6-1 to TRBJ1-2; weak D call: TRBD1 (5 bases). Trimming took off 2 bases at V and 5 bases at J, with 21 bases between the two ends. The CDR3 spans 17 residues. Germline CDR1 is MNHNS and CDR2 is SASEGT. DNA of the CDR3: TGTGCCAGCAGTGAAACGAGGGACCGAGGAACCCGTTATGGCTACACCTTC. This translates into CASSETRDRGTRYGYTF.